The sequence of this TCR beta chain was determined in a study of T cells in Graves' hyperthyroidism and ophthalmopathy. CDR3 length equals 13 residues. Germline V CDR1 and CDR2: GTSNPN, SVGIG (reference sequence). General study results and limits: Blood samples included most of the expanded thyroid clonotypes exceeding 0.001.

Those patients with uncontrolled infection, other autoimmune disease, pregnancy or lactation were excluded. Diagnosis relied on clinical symptoms, serum thyroxine and TRAb, thyroid ultrasound and orbital computed tomography. It was RNA transcripts that yielded the amplified TCR beta CDR3 regions. In the first-round RT-PCR of the TCR CDR3, the HTBI primer set was used. In TCRdb, the multiplex PCR reads were re-called with MiXCR into one record per CDR3 protein. The data show 350,000 or so distinct CDR3 sequences, around 18% seen once. Ten or more counts support this clonotype. The target antigen is unknown. Sequence at one end of the junction differs from germline and may be a read error.

The sequence derives from a woman in her thirties or forties with Graves' ophthalmopathy. Sequencing was carried out using blood. V usage is TRBV30 and J usage is TRBJ1-5; D is unresolved. The CDR3 loop is CAWSESQNQPRHF. In DNA form, the CDR3 reads TGTGCCTGGAGTGAATCCCAGAATCAGCCCCGGCATTTT.